The 12 T cell receptor beta chains below come from one sample, sequenced in a study of blood T cell repertoires in COVID-19. The assay was immunoSEQ multiplex PCR, and TCRdb's table has in-frame clones only and misses some. The sample records about 70,000 clones, 75% to 90% being singletons. The sample taken for sequencing was peripheral blood. These receptors were collected from a man over 45 with active COVID-19.

The chain links TRBV6-5 to TRBJ2-1; TRBD2 agrees at 7 bases. CDR1 is MNHEY, CDR2 SVGAGI, per germline. The CDR3 is 14 residues long. The V gene end was trimmed by 9 bases and the J gene end by 4 bases; junction bases not matched to a gene: 9. The CDR3 sequence is CASKRDLVYNEQFF. CDR3 nucleotide sequence: TGTGCCAGTAAGCGGGACTTGGTATACAATGAGCAGTTCTTC.

The chain has TRBV7-8 and TRBJ1-2, with 7 bases aligning to TRBD1. J was trimmed by 4 bases and V by 5 bases; bases with no gene match: 4. The CDR3 extends over 13 amino acids. CDR1 and CDR2 from the germline V gene are SGHVS and FQNEAQ. DNA of the CDR3: TGTGCCAGCAGCACCGGGACAGTCTATGGCTACACCTTC. It encodes CASSTGTVYGYTF.

The chain is built from TRBV19 and TRBJ1-1; maybe TRBD1 (6 bases). The CDR3 extends over 13 amino acids. CDR1 is LNHDA, CDR2 SQIVND, per germline (reference sequence). The V end was cut by 9 bases, the J end by 1 base, with 12 bases between. CDR3 sequence reads: CASRGRENTEAFF. DNA for the CDR3: TGTGCCAGCAGGGGTCGGGAGAACACTGAAGCTTTCTTT.

This sequence joins TRBV6-6 and TRBJ2-7; TRBD2 is a possible D gene (5 bases). The CDR3 is 13 residues long. Germline V gene sequence: CDR1 MNHNY, CDR2 SVGAGI (reference sequence). V gave up 0 bases and J gave up 6 bases, with 9 bases separating them. CDR3: CASSYSSGREQYF. CDR3 coding DNA: TGTGCCAGCAGTTACTCGAGCGGCCGCGAGCAGTACTTC.

The chain links TRBV19 to TRBJ1-5; the D gene is possibly TRBD1 (6 bases). The CDR3 is 17 amino acids. Germline CDR1 reads LNHDA; CDR2 reads SQIVND (reference sequence). V lost 3 bases and J 11 bases, leaving 26 bases between the germline ends. CDR3 nucleotides: TGTGCCAGTAGTATGGGAGGGACACCAGGGGCAATCGTGGCCCAGCATTTT. Translated, it gives CASSMGGTPGAIVAQHF. Full variable domain (rest looked up from reference TRBV19 and TRBJ1-5): DGGITQSPKYLFRKEGQNVTLSCEQNLNHDAMYWYRQDPGQGLRLIYYSQIVNDFQKGDIAEGYSVSREKKESFPLTVTSAQKNPTAFYLCASSMGGTPGAIVAQHFGDGTRLSIL.

The J gene is TRBJ1-2, the V gene TRBV5-5, with D hard to call. V was pared by 2 bases and J by 12 bases, with 14 bases between. CDR3 length: 12 residues. The germline CDR1 and CDR2 sequences are SGHKS and YYEKEE (reference sequence). CDR3 residues: CASSLTPGRNTF. In DNA, the CDR3 is TGTGCCAGCAGCTTAACCCCGGGAAGAAACACCTTC.

CDR3 in amino acids: CASSDRNTGELFF. The CDR3 DNA sequence: TGTGCCAGCAGTGACAGGAACACCGGGGAGCTGTTTTTT. The J gene is TRBJ2-2, the V gene TRBV25-1; D not resolved. The V gene lost 3 bases and the J gene lost 1 base, with 3 bases spanning the gap. The CDR3 has 13 residues. From germline, CDR1 is MGHDK and CDR2 SYGVNS. The variable domain in full, completed from reference TRBV25-1 and TRBJ2-2, reads EADIYQTPRYLVIGTGKKITLECSQTMGHDKMYWYQQDPGMELHLIHYSYGVNSTEKGDLSSESTVSRIRTEHFPLTLESARPSHTSQYLCASSDRNTGELFFGEGSRLTVL.

V and J are TRBV6-6 and TRBJ1-2; D call uncertain. Between the trimmed V and J ends, which lost 2 bases and 2 bases, there was a span of 6 bases. Germline assignment: CDR1 MNHNY and CDR2 SVGAGI (reference sequence). The CDR3 length is 13 residues. The CDR3 nucleotides are TGTGCCAGCAGTTACACAGAAAACTATGGCTACACCTTC. It translates to CASSYTENYGYTF.

This clone showed up just once. Other nucleotide sequences in the sample specify the same CDR3. The chain recombines TRBV13 with TRBJ2-7; D is undetermined. CDR3 length equals 11 residues. Germline assignment: CDR1 PRHDT and CDR2 FYEKMQ (reference sequence). Trimming removed 3 bases at V and 3 bases at J, with 3 bases between. This CDR3 reads CASSFNYEQYF. The CDR3 DNA reads as TGTGCCAGCAGCTTCAACTACGAGCAGTACTTC.

The chain employs TRBV9 and TRBJ2-7; TRBD1 matches 11 bases. With V trimmed by 4 bases and J by 4 bases, 4 bases remained unmatched. This CDR3 comprises 14 residues. Germline values: CDR1 SGDLS, CDR2 YYNGEE. The CDR3 sequence is CASSLGTGGYEQYF. In nucleotides, the CDR3 is TGTGCCAGCAGCCTAGGGACAGGGGGTTACGAGCAGTACTTC.

This clone was picked up a small number of times. This CDR3 is CASSLVTLGQGFLANVLTF. CDR3 nucleotide sequence: TGTGCCAGCAGCTTAGTAACTTTGGGACAGGGGTTTTTGGCCAACGTCCTGACTTTC. The J gene is TRBJ2-6, the V gene TRBV7-9; the match to TRBD1 covers 10 bases. The CDR3 runs 19 residues. Germline V gene sequence: CDR1 SEHNR, CDR2 FQNEAQ (reference sequence). Losses at the gene ends were 1 base for V and 6 bases for J; bases not matched to a gene: 12.

The chain combines TRBV2 with TRBJ2-1; TRBD2 agrees at 11 bases. Trimming took 4 bases from V and 4 from J; bases not matched to a gene: 6. The CDR3 is 16 amino acids. In germline, CDR1 is SNHLY, CDR2 FYNNEI. In DNA, the CDR3 is TGTGCCAGCAGTGCCCTCGGGACTAGCGGTTACAATGAGCAGTTCTTC. It encodes CASSALGTSGYNEQFF.